The rows below give T cell receptor beta chains drawn from one sample of a study of shared clonotypes between healthy human individuals. Using immunoSEQ multiplex PCR, the repertoire was profiled, and TCRdb retains in-frame clones only, with some absent. The sample has some 790,000 clones; roughly 72% are singletons. The sample taken for sequencing was memory CD4+ T cells sorted from blood. These receptors came from a woman younger than 45 in good health. Both conserved end residues are part of each CDR3. D genes are given only for firm matches. Part of the rows lack a size; the others show once, few, many or a class for expanded clones.

V gene	J gene	clone size	D gene	CDR3 DNA	CDR3 protein
TRBV7-7	TRBJ1-1	-	-	TGTGCCAGCAGCTTTTCGCGGAACACTGAAGCTTTCTTT	CASSFSRNTEAFF
TRBV7-3	TRBJ2-7	-	-	TGTGCCAGCAGCTACGGTCCCGCAGCCTCCTACGAGCAGTACTTC	CASSYGPAASYEQYF
TRBV5-4	TRBJ2-7	-	-	TGTGCCAGCAGCTTGGTACAGCTTGGTAGCGGCCCCTACGAGCAGTACTTC	CASSLVQLGSGPYEQYF
TRBV6-5	TRBJ2-1	-	-	TGTGCCAGCAGCATAGCGGTAACCTCCTACAATGAGCAGTTCTTC	CASSIAVTSYNEQFF
TRBV7-9	TRBJ1-5	-	TRBD1	TGTGCCAGCAGCCAACCATTCTTCAGGGGACAGGGTGGCAATCAGCCCCAGCATTTT	CASSQPFFRGQGGNQPQHF
TRBV27	TRBJ1-2	-	TRBD1	TGTGCCAGCAGAACAGGGGATAATGGCTACACCTTC	CASRTGDNGYTF
TRBV28	TRBJ1-3	-	-	TGTGCCAGCAGTTTACCGCTCAGGGAGCCTGGAAACACCATATATTTT	CASSLPLREPGNTIYF
TRBV2	TRBJ2-5	-	TRBD2	TGTGCCAGCATTCCGGGACTAGCGGGAGGGGTTCAAGAGACCCAGTACTTC	CASIPGLAGGVQETQYF
TRBV6-6	TRBJ1-2	-	-	TGTGCCAGCAGTTACCGGGACACAACAGGCTACACCTTC	CASSYRDTTGYTF
TRBV5-1	TRBJ1-2	-	TRBD1	TGCGCCAGCAGCATAAACAGGGGTTTGGATGGCTACACCTTC	CASSINRGLDGYTF
TRBV18	TRBJ2-2	-	-	TGTGCCAGCTCCACCGGGGAGACCCAGGGGACCGGGGAGCTGTTTTTT	CASSTGETQGTGELFF
TRBV6-5	TRBJ1-2	few	-	TGTGCCAGCAGTTACGCGGCTCGGGACTATGGCTACACCTTC	CASSYAARDYGYTF
TRBV30	TRBJ2-1	-	-	TGTGCCTGGAGTGTACTGGAACAGGGTTATGAGCAGTTCTTC	CAWSVLEQGYEQFF
TRBV6-1	TRBJ1-5	few	-	TGTGCCAGCAGTGGGGATAGCAATCAGCCCCAGCATTTT	CASSGDSNQPQHF
TRBV11-2	TRBJ2-2	-	-	TGTGCCAGCAGCTTAGTGGGTGGGGCGAACACCGGGGAGCTGTTTTTT	CASSLVGGANTGELFF
TRBV7-9	TRBJ2-7	few	TRBD1	TGTGCCAGCAGCTCACTAGGGGGCCCCCGGTTGACCTACGAGCAGTACTTC	CASSSLGGPRLTYEQYF
TRBV15	TRBJ2-1	-	-	TGTGCCACCAGCACCCCCAAACAGAACAATGAGCAGTTCTTC	CATSTPKQNNEQFF
TRBV21-1	TRBJ2-2	once	-	TGTGCCAGCAGCAGACAGGTTGGCGAGCTGTTTTTT	CASSRQVGELFF
TRBV2	TRBJ2-3	-	-	TGTGCCAGCAGTGAACTCCAGAGCATAAATACGCAGTATTTT	CASSELQSINTQYF
TRBV19	TRBJ2-5	once	TRBD2	TGTGCCAGTACCCGCGGTAGTGCGGGAGGCCCTAAGGAGACCCAGTACTTC	CASTRGSAGGPKETQYF
TRBV5-6	TRBJ1-2	few	TRBD1	TGTGCCAGCAGCCTCCGACAGGGTGGCTATGGCTACACCTTC	CASSLRQGGYGYTF
TRBV6-6	TRBJ1-2	-	-	TGTGCCAGCAGTTACGGGAGGGACGGCTACACCTTC	CASSYGRDGYTF
TRBV19	TRBJ2-7	-	TRBD1	TGTGCCAGTAGTCGCACGACAGGGGACGGCAACGAGCAGTACTTC	CASSRTTGDGNEQYF
TRBV7-6	TRBJ2-2	-	TRBD2	TGTGCCAGCAGCGCTTTTCCGGGAGGGGTTGCCGGGGAGCTGTTTTTT	CASSAFPGGVAGELFF
TRBV19	TRBJ2-7	-	-	TGTGCCAGTACCCCGACGCCCGAGTTCCGGGACGAGCAGTACTTC	CASTPTPEFRDEQYF
TRBV18	TRBJ2-7	-	TRBD1	TGTGCCAGCTCACCACTCGTAGGGACAGGGTTTACCCACGAGCAGTACTTC	CASSPLVGTGFTHEQYF
TRBV19	TRBJ1-1	-	-	TGTGCCAGTAGTATCACAGGTGCGAACACTGAAGCTTTCTTT	CASSITGANTEAFF
TRBV5-1	TRBJ2-1	-	TRBD2	TGCGCCAGCAGCTTGATAGGGGTGAAGGTAGCGGGAGAACGTCCCTACAATGAGCAGTTCTTC	CASSLIGVKVAGERPYNEQFF
TRBV18	TRBJ2-1	-	TRBD1	TGTGCCAGCTCACCCCGGACAGGATACAATGAGCAGTTCTTC	CASSPRTGYNEQFF
TRBV28	TRBJ2-7	-	-	TGTGCCAGCAGTTTATTTTTTAGCGGCGAAACCTACGAGCAGTACTTC	CASSLFFSGETYEQYF
TRBV28	TRBJ1-1	many	-	TGTGCCAGCAGTCCCCATAAGGGGGAGCGCACTGAAGCTTTCTTT	CASSPHKGERTEAFF
TRBV7-2	TRBJ2-1	-	-	TGTGCCAGCAGCTTATCTCAGGGTGGGGAGCAGTTCTTC	CASSLSQGGEQFF
TRBV6-5	TRBJ1-4	-	TRBD1	TGTGCCAGCAGGCATCAGGGGGGGAATGAAAAACTGTTTTTT	CASRHQGGNEKLFF
TRBV5-5	TRBJ1-1	few	-	TGTGCCAGCAGCTTGGTGGGGGGCCGGGCTGAAGCTTTCTTT	CASSLVGGRAEAFF
TRBV28	TRBJ2-5	once	-	TGTGCCAGCAGTTTGCTCGGAGGCCAAGAGACCCAGTACTTC	CASSLLGGQETQYF
TRBV7-9	TRBJ2-3	-	TRBD2	TGTGCCAGCAGCTCGACTAGCGGGACGCAGTATTTT	CASSSTSGTQYF
TRBV29-1	TRBJ2-1	few	TRBD2	TGCAGCGTTGAGCCGGGACTAATTTACAATGAGCAGTTCTTC	CSVEPGLIYNEQFF
TRBV19	TRBJ1-1	-	TRBD1	TGTGCCAGTAAAAAGGGACAGGTTTACACTGAAGCTTTCTTT	CASKKGQVYTEAFF
TRBV2	TRBJ2-1	-	TRBD2	TGTGCCAGCAATCGGTTGAGGGCTAGCGGGAGAGGCAATGAGCAGTTCTTC	CASNRLRASGRGNEQFF
TRBV6-1	TRBJ2-7	-	-	TGTGCCAGCAGTGAAGGGTGGCGTGGGAGTCGCGGCTACGAGCAGTACTTC	CASSEGWRGSRGYEQYF
TRBV5-1	TRBJ2-2	once	TRBD1	TGCGCCAGCAGCTCCCAGGGGGCGAACACCGGGGAGCTGTTTTTT	CASSSQGANTGELFF
TRBV4-1	TRBJ1-6	-	TRBD1	TGCGCCAGCAGCCAGACAGGGTTGCGTTCACCCCTCCACTTT	CASSQTGLRSPLHF
TRBV27	TRBJ2-7	-	TRBD2	TGTGCCAGCAGTTCGAGATTCAGAGGGAGGGCCCTAGACGAGCAGTACTTC	CASSSRFRGRALDEQYF
TRBV11-2	TRBJ2-7	-	-	TGTGCCAGCAGCTTAGGTGGGGGGGCCTCCTACGAGCAGTACTTC	CASSLGGGASYEQYF